This passage covers 25 T cell receptor beta chains from one sample sequenced in a study of shared clonotypes between healthy human individuals. Sequencing was performed with immunoSEQ multiplex PCR; in TCRdb, only in-frame clones are kept and a portion is missing. There are 2 million to 2.5 million clones in the sample; approximately 96% occur only once, and around 0.13% lies in the top ten. The specimen was naive CD4+ T cells sorted from blood. The subset denotes: CD45RA+ positively selected. These receptors came from a man aged 18-30 years in good health.

The chain couples TRBV18 to TRBJ2-1; D perhaps matches TRBD1 (5 bases). This CDR3 comprises 14 residues. The V end lost 5 bases, the J end lost 4 bases, and 12 bases lay between the germline ends. Germline CDR1 is KGHSH and CDR2 is LQKENI. CDR3 in amino acids: CASSTDRNYNEQFF. The CDR3 coding sequence is TGTGCCAGCTCAACCGACAGAAATTACAATGAGCAGTTCTTC.

This clone was counted between two and nine times. This chain uses TRBV11-2 with TRBJ2-7; TRBD1 matches 9 bases. CDR1 SGHAT and CDR2 FQNNGV come from the germline V gene. The CDR3 is 15 amino acids. J was trimmed by 5 bases and V by 5 bases; bases with no gene match: 10. The CDR3 protein is CASSPITGGHHEQYF. CDR3 in DNA: TGTGCCAGCAGCCCTATCACAGGGGGCCACCACGAGCAGTACTTC.

The chain recombines TRBV7-9 with TRBJ1-1, with D uncertain. V was pared by 4 bases and J by 6 bases, with 6 bases between. The CDR3 has 11 amino acids. CDR1 is SEHNR, CDR2 FQNEAQ, per germline (reference sequence). In nucleotides, the CDR3 is TGTGCCAGCAGCTCCCTCTCTGAAGCTTTCTTT. This sequence encodes CASSSLSEAFF. The full variable domain, rest sourced from reference TRBV7-9 and TRBJ1-1, is DTGVSQNPRHKITKRGQNVTFRCDPISEHNRLYWYRQTLGQGPEFLTYFQNEAQLEKSRLLSDRFSAERPKGSFSTLEIQRTEQGDSAMYLCASSSLSEAFFGQGTRLTVV.

Note on this clone: The germline gene is not matched at one end of the junction; a read error may be the cause. CDR3 DNA sequence: TGTGCCAGCGCCACGGGACAGGTTAGCTACCAGCAGTACTTC. Protein product: CASATGQVSYQQYF. The V gene is TRBV6-1, the J gene TRBJ2-7, with 8 bases aligning to TRBD1. This CDR3 is 14 amino acids long. From germline, CDR1 is MNHNS and CDR2 SASEGT.

About this clone itself: At the DNA level, this CDR3 is encoded by other sequences in the same sample as well. The gene calls are TRBV7-3 and TRBJ2-2; D not certain. The V end was cut by 5 bases, the J end by 2 bases, with 3 bases between. This CDR3 is built from 12 residues. Germline assignment: CDR1 SGHTA and CDR2 FQGTGA. The CDR3 DNA is TGTGCCAGCAGCCGAAACACCGGGGAGCTGTTTTTT. Translated: CASSRNTGELFF.

Concerning this clone itself: The junction and the germline gene differ at one end; a read error may be behind it. This sequence joins TRBV2 and TRBJ1-1; the D is unclear. Germline V gene data show CDR1 as SNHLY and CDR2 as FYNNEI. The CDR3 runs to 12 residues. Here the CDR3 DNA reads TGTGTCAGCAGCGCAGGTAGCACTGAAGCTTTCTTT. Translated, it gives CVSSAGSTEAFF.

V gene TRBV11-2 combines with J gene TRBJ2-2, with 8 bases matching TRBD2. The CDR3 sequence is 15 residues long. After removal of 5 bases from V and 0 bases from J, the junction contained 2 bases not matched to a gene. The V gene's germline CDR1 is SGHAT and CDR2 FQNNGV. This CDR3 reads CASSPGGSNTGELFF. Written as DNA, the CDR3 is TGTGCCAGCAGCCCGGGGGGGTCGAACACCGGGGAGCTGTTTTTT.

This rearrangement joins TRBV7-6 to TRBJ2-7; 8 bases agree with TRBD2. V dropped 5 bases and J dropped 2; count of bases not matched to a gene: 2. Germline V CDR1 and CDR2: SGHVS, FNYEAQ. This CDR3 has 13 amino acids. Written as DNA, the CDR3 is TGTGCCAGCAGCCACGGGGGGGCCTACGAGCAGTACTTC. The encoded protein is CASSHGGAYEQYF.

The rearrangement uses TRBV9 and TRBJ1-6; D is perhaps TRBD1 (5 bases). Trimming removed 4 bases at V and 7 bases at J, with 15 bases between. Germline V gene sequence: CDR1 SGDLS, CDR2 YYNGEE. The CDR3 contains 15 residues. The CDR3 loop is CASSPPGLGNSPLHF. CDR3 DNA sequence: TGTGCCAGCAGCCCGCCGGGACTGGGAAATTCACCCCTCCACTTT.

The chain joins TRBV5-1 to TRBJ1-5; the match to TRBD1 covers 9 bases. Losses at the gene ends were 4 bases for V and 6 bases for J; bases not matched to a gene: 8. CDR3 size: 15 residues. In germline, CDR1 is SGHRS, CDR2 YFSETQ. The CDR3 sequence: CASSPGTGSAQPQHF. The CDR3, as DNA: TGCGCCAGCAGCCCAGGGACAGGGAGCGCTCAGCCCCAGCATTTT. The full variable domain, its missing parts supplied by reference TRBV5-1 and TRBJ1-5, is KAGVTQTPRYLIKTRGQQVTLSCSPISGHRSVSWYQQTPGQGLQFLFEYFSETQRNKGNFPGRFSGRQFSNSRSEMNVSTLELGDSALYLCASSPGTGSAQPQHFGDGTRLSIL.

The J gene is TRBJ1-1, the V gene TRBV6-5, with D uncertain. V shed 5 bases and J shed 1 base, with 11 bases lying between them. CDR3 length: 14 amino acids. Germline V lookup: CDR1 MNHEY, CDR2 SVGAGI. CDR3 region: CASSRYSGNTEAFF. In DNA form, the CDR3 reads TGTGCCAGCAGTAGGTACAGTGGGAACACTGAAGCTTTCTTT.

The genes are TRBV28 and TRBJ2-4; the match to TRBD1 covers 7 bases. Looked up from germline, CDR1 is MDHEN and CDR2 is SYDVKM. This CDR3 region has 15 residues. Trimming removed 4 bases from V and 9 bases from J; junction bases left unmatched: 12. CDR3 in amino acids: CASSYLDREVTIQYF. The CDR3 bases are TGTGCCAGCAGTTATCTCGACAGGGAAGTAACCATTCAGTACTTC.

This chain uses TRBV6-6 with TRBJ1-5; D unclear. CDR1 MNHNY and CDR2 SVGAGI come from the germline V gene (reference sequence). V lost 0 bases and J lost 7, with 13 bases in between. This CDR3 has 15 amino acids. CDR3 region: CASSYSLVGSQPQHF. The CDR3 nucleotides are TGTGCCAGCAGTTACTCATTAGTGGGTAGCCAGCCCCAGCATTTT.

This rearrangement joins TRBV6-1 to TRBJ1-6, with D possibly being TRBD1 (6 bases). Germline lookup yields CDR1 MNHNS and CDR2 SASEGT. Trimming pared 3 bases from V and 2 bases from J, leaving 17 bases between. This CDR3 comprises 18 residues. The CDR3 sequence is CASSDPSRGEPYNSPLHF. DNA of the CDR3: TGTGCCAGCAGTGACCCTTCCAGGGGTGAACCCTATAATTCACCCCTCCACTTT.

This chain connects TRBV7-2 to TRBJ2-3; D possibly uses TRBD1 or TRBD2 (5 bases each). Germline CDR1 is SGHTA and CDR2 is FQGNSA. The CDR3 has 14 amino acids. V dropped 1 base and J dropped 2 bases, with 7 bases sitting between them. As DNA, the CDR3 is TGTGCCAGCAGCTTAGGAGGGGTCACAGATACGCAGTATTTT. Translation gives CASSLGGVTDTQYF.

The J gene is TRBJ2-1, the V gene TRBV6-5; 11 bases agree with TRBD1. CDR1 MNHEY and CDR2 SVGAGI come from the germline V gene. There are 15 residues in the CDR3. V was pared by 6 bases and J by 7 bases, with 8 bases of the junction left unmatched. The CDR3 spells CASRAGTGGRNEQFF. CDR3 bases: TGTGCCAGCAGAGCCGGGACAGGGGGTCGTAATGAGCAGTTCTTC.

As regards this clone: Other DNA variants within this sample encode the same CDR3. The chain has TRBV5-1 and TRBJ2-2; 7 nucleotides align to TRBD2. V trimming: 0 bases; J trimming: 6 bases; junction bases outside the gene matches: 5. CDR3 length equals 15 residues. CDR1 and CDR2 from the germline V gene are SGHRS and YFSETQ. The DNA for the CDR3 is TGCGCCAGCAGCTTGGCAGCGGGAAGTGCCGGGGAGCTGTTTTTT. Translation gives CASSLAAGSAGELFF.

The chain links TRBV10-3 to TRBJ2-1; D uncertain. The CDR3 contains 14 residues. Per the germline V gene, CDR1 is ENHRY and CDR2 is SYGVKD. The ends were cut back, 0 bases at V and 10 bases at J, with 13 bases in the middle. The DNA of the CDR3 is TGTGCCATCAGTGAGTCCGTCCCCCCTCTCGAGCAGTTCTTC. Protein product: CAISESVPPLEQFF.

The chain joins TRBV18 to TRBJ1-2; D is undetermined. Germline V CDR1 and CDR2: KGHSH, LQKENI. V was clipped by 4 bases and J by 2 bases, with 11 bases between them. There are 14 residues in the CDR3. The CDR3 protein is CASSQSMENYGYTF. The CDR3 coding sequence is TGTGCCAGCTCACAATCCATGGAAAACTATGGCTACACCTTC.

The rearrangement uses TRBV6-1 and TRBJ2-1, with D possibly TRBD1 on 6 matching bases. The V end lost 1 base, the J end lost 5 bases, and 15 bases lay between the germline ends. There are 16 residues in the CDR3. CDR1 MNHNS and CDR2 SASEGT come from the germline V gene. The CDR3 here is CASSEGGITGHNEQFF. CDR3 DNA: TGTGCCAGCAGTGAAGGCGGTATTACAGGGCACAATGAGCAGTTCTTC.

Written as DNA, the CDR3 is TGTGCCAGCAGTGAAAGGAATATGAACACTGAAGCTTTCTTT. Amino acid sequence: CASSERNMNTEAFF. This rearrangement joins TRBV6-1 to TRBJ1-1; unclear D gene. Germline CDR1 MNHNS, CDR2 SASEGT. V shed 2 bases and J shed 0 bases, with 7 bases lying between them. The CDR3 is 14 amino acids.

V gene TRBV28 combines with J gene TRBJ1-1, with no clear D. CDR3 length: 13 amino acids. Germline V gives CDR1 MDHEN, CDR2 SYDVKM. V was cut by 8 bases and J by 1 base, with 11 bases left in between. The CDR3 reads CASRNTKNTEAFF. CDR3 in DNA: TGTGCCAGCCGAAATACCAAGAACACTGAAGCTTTCTTT.

On this clone: Other DNA variants within this sample encode the same CDR3. V is TRBV30 and J is TRBJ1-1; no definite D call. Trimming removed 2 bases at V and 1 base at J, with 5 bases between. Germline CDR1 and CDR2: GTSNPN and SVGIG (reference sequence). The CDR3 is 12 amino acids. CDR3 in DNA: TGTGCCTGGAGTAAAGGGAACACTGAAGCTTTCTTT. Its protein product is CAWSKGNTEAFF. Filled out from reference TRBV30 and TRBJ1-1, the complete variable domain reads SQTIHQWPATLVQPVGSPLSLECTVEGTSNPNLYWYRQAAGRGLQLLFYSVGIGQISSEVPQNLSASRPQDRQFILSSKKLLLSDSGFYLCAWSKGNTEAFFGQGTRLTVV.

This clone has only one observation. The rearrangement links TRBV19 to TRBJ1-5, with unresolved D. Looked up from germline, CDR1 is LNHDA and CDR2 is SQIVND (reference sequence). The CDR3 runs to 11 residues. The V end was cut by 6 bases, the J end by 9 bases, with 9 bases between. The CDR3 DNA sequence: TGTGCCAGTAGCATCGTGGGGCCCCAGCATTTT. Amino acid sequence: CASSIVGPQHF.

The chain has TRBV29-1 and TRBJ2-7, with 11 bases identical to TRBD2. V was clipped by 6 bases and J by 5 bases; unmatched bases: 9. The CDR3 loop spans 14 amino acids. Germline CDR1 is SQVTM and CDR2 is ANQGSEA. The chain's CDR3 is CSVRTGLAVHEQYF. Written as DNA, the CDR3 is TGCAGCGTACGAACGGGACTAGCGGTGCACGAGCAGTACTTC.